The 7 T cell receptor beta chains listed next were all sequenced from one sample in a study of cytomegalovirus exposure and HLA in healthy donors. The PCR was carried out with 60 Vbeta primers and 13 Jbeta primers. TCRdb keeps only in-frame clones here, not all; method: immunoSEQ multiplex PCR. The sample has about 120,000 clones, 81% seen once. Material for sequencing was PBMCs. The receptors shown here come from a woman in her thirties or forties in good health and CMV-seronegative.

The chain links TRBV9 to TRBJ2-7; 10 bases are shared with TRBD2. CDR1 SGDLS and CDR2 YYNGEE come from the germline V gene. J gave up 3 bases and V 0 bases, and 9 bases lay outside the gene matches. The CDR3 consists of 17 residues. DNA of the CDR3: TGTGCCAGCAGCGTAGCCCAACCGACTAGCGGGTGCTACGAGCAGTACTTC. It is translated as CASSVAQPTSGCYEQYF.

The rearrangement links TRBV5-1 to TRBJ2-1, with D maybe TRBD1 (6 bases). Looked up from germline, CDR1 is SGHRS and CDR2 is YFSETQ. CDR3 size: 14 residues. V lost 0 bases, J lost 4 bases, and 8 bases lay in between. The DNA of the CDR3 is TGCGCCAGCAGCTTGGCCACAGGGTACAATGAGCAGTTCTTC. Amino acid sequence: CASSLATGYNEQFF.

The rearrangement joins TRBV11-2 to TRBJ2-7; TRBD2 agrees at 10 bases. Trimming removed 5 bases from V and 7 bases from J; junction bases left unmatched: 17. Per the germline V gene, CDR1 is SGHAT and CDR2 is FQNNGV. This CDR3 has 17 residues. The CDR3 sequence: CASSPRVRLAGASEQYF. CDR3 nucleotide sequence: TGTGCCAGCAGCCCGAGGGTGAGGCTAGCGGGGGCTTCTGAGCAGTACTTC.

V is TRBV27 and J is TRBJ1-2, with D possibly TRBD1 on 6 matching bases. This CDR3 has 16 residues. Germline assignment: CDR1 MNHEY and CDR2 SMNVEV (reference sequence). V was pared by 3 bases and J by 1 base, with 15 bases between. The CDR3 nucleotides are TGTGCCAGCAGTTTCCAGGCCAGGGGATATAACTATGGCTACACCTTC. Translated: CASSFQARGYNYGYTF.

The rearrangement uses TRBV5-1 and TRBJ1-1; D is ambiguous. The length of the CDR3 is 12 residues. V was shortened by 6 bases and J by 2 bases, with 8 bases between the two germline ends. Germline CDR1 and CDR2: SGHRS and YFSETQ. The DNA of the CDR3 is TGCGCCAGCAACGGAGACAACACTGAAGCTTTCTTT. The encoded protein is CASNGDNTEAFF. Using reference TRBV5-1 and TRBJ1-1 for the parts outside the CDR3, the full variable domain is KAGVTQTPRYLIKTRGQQVTLSCSPISGHRSVSWYQQTPGQGLQFLFEYFSETQRNKGNFPGRFSGRQFSNSRSEMNVSTLELGDSALYLCASNGDNTEAFFGQGTRLTVV.

The genes are TRBV7-9 and TRBJ1-5; weak D call: TRBD1 (6 bases). In germline, CDR1 is SEHNR, CDR2 FQNEAQ (reference sequence). The CDR3 loop spans 13 amino acids. The germline V and J ends were trimmed by 6 bases and 4 bases, with 10 bases remaining between them. The CDR3 DNA sequence: TGTGCCAGCAGTGACAGGACTAATCAGCCCCAGCATTTT. This encodes CASSDRTNQPQHF.

The V gene is TRBV5-1, the J gene TRBJ1-1; TRBD1 aligns across 9 bases. Germline V gene lookup returns CDR1 SGHRS and CDR2 YFSETQ. The CDR3 is 14 amino acids. V lost 3 bases and J lost 4; bases outside the gene matches: 4. In nucleotides, the CDR3 is TGCGCCAGCAGCTCCGGACAGGGGACCACTGAAGCTTTCTTT. It specifies CASSSGQGTTEAFF.